This T cell receptor beta chain comes out of a study of OX40 agonist ivuxolimab in advanced cancers. Whole-study context: The patients received ivuxolimab by intravenous route every 2 weeks at 0.01 to 10 mg/kg.

The CDR3 runs 18 residues. CDR1 LNHDA and CDR2 SQIVND come from the germline V gene (reference sequence). V was shortened by 5 bases and J by 2 bases, with 22 bases between the two germline ends. The table came from immunoSEQ multiplex PCR; TCRdb's copy has only in-frame clones and leaves some out. The sample includes 15,000 to 20,000 clones, nearly 85% of them seen just once. The chain is built from TRBV19 and TRBJ2-1, with D perhaps TRBD1 (6 bases). This TCR was sampled from an adult with an advanced solid tumor such as melanoma, head and neck, liver or kidney cancer. Specimen: CD4+ or CD8+ T cells sorted from blood, collected in a trial of the OX40 agonist ivuxolimab. The CDR3 region has the DNA TGTGCCAGTAGTGGCAGTGGGATTCGGAACAGGGCCTACAATGAGCAGTTCTTC. It codes for CASSGSGIRNRAYNEQFF.